A selection of T cell receptor beta chains follows, all from one sample in a study of response to subunit inactivated influenza vaccine. In TCRdb, the RT-PCR reads were re-called with MiXCR into one record per CDR3 protein. Of approximately 700,000 distinct CDR3 sequences listed, roughly 13% are singletons. The source was PBMCs from blood, collected 14 to 15 days before vaccination. These receptors were obtained from a middle-aged man who received an inactivated influenza vaccine. Each CDR3 is given without its conserved first and last residue.

>TRBJ1-1|TRBV14
ASSQGGPFAF
>TRBJ2-7|TRBV18
ASSPEQVSYEQY
>TRBJ2-7|TRBV14
ASSQLHYEQY
>TRBJ1-5|TRBV20-1
SAKGLYNQPQH
>TRBJ1-1|TRBV5-6
ASSLDNGVNTEAF
>TRBJ2-5|TRBV27
ASSFRYGAYQETQY
>TRBJ1-2|TRBV7-2
ASSPGTLGGYT
>TRBJ2-5|TRBV10-3
AISDYAGGRETQY
>TRBJ1-6|TRBV20-1
SARLESALH
>TRBJ2-3|TRBV6-2/TRBV6-3
ASKPPGQGKDTQY
>TRBJ1-3|TRBV3-1
ASSPRDTGNTIY
>TRBJ2-5|TRBV20-1
SARGGLKTQY
>TRBJ2-1|TRBV20-1
SARDLSRAGETYNEQF
>TRBJ2-1|TRBV23-1
ASSQFGGPLIVSHEQF
>TRBJ1-2|TRBV11-2
ASSLGRVSGYT
>TRBJ2-2|TRBV24-1
ATSPGGLITGELF
>TRBJ2-2|TRBV6-2/TRBV6-3
ASSWDTGELF
>TRBJ1-2|TRBV18
ASSPDQGAPGYT
>TRBJ1-6|TRBV27
ASSLAGGSYNSPLH
>TRBJ2-1|TRBV5-1
ASSNSEEQF
>TRBJ1-2|TRBV5-1
ASSLDETRTSGYT
>TRBJ2-2|TRBV20-1
SASTGRIGELF
>TRBJ2-7|TRBV28
ASSPSRGGYSYEQY
>TRBJ2-5|TRBV4-3
ASSQDGKTQY
>TRBJ2-7|TRBV12-3/TRBV12-4
ASSFQRGGLDEQY
>TRBJ2-7|TRBV18
ASSPPSGRAYEQY
>TRBJ2-3|TRBV20-1
SVWDRTRTDTQY
>TRBJ1-4|TRBV12-3/TRBV12-4
ASSYNSPNEKLF
>TRBJ2-1|TRBV12-3/TRBV12-4
ASRGLASYNEQF
>TRBJ1-2|TRBV29-1
SVPGTAYGYT
>TRBJ2-3|TRBV7-9
ASSRGTHSSTDTQY
>TRBJ1-1|TRBV6-1
ASRAGRMNTEAF
>TRBJ1-2|TRBV20-1
SARWGNYGYT
>TRBJ2-5|TRBV9
ASSAEGDLQETQY
>TRBJ2-7|TRBV3-1
ASSQELRADEQY
>TRBJ2-2|TRBV24-1
ATSDPGTNTGELF
>TRBJ2-3|TRBV10-3
AILKGQGDTQY
>TRBJ2-6|TRBV5-6
ASSLAGTGANVLT
>TRBJ2-2|TRBV4-3
ASSQFPGTGELF
>TRBJ1-1|TRBV2
ASRMGLNTEAF
>TRBJ2-7|TRBV29-1
SVATSPNSYEQY
>TRBJ2-2|TRBV5-8
ASSLYRSGAGELF
>TRBJ1-2|TRBV5-1
ASSSRAAMDGYT
>TRBJ2-5|TRBV21-1
ASSAFRDSFFGETQY
>TRBJ2-1|TRBV29-1
SVCALSYNEQF
>TRBJ2-3|TRBV20-1
SAGLGLAGGLRTDTQY
>TRBJ2-5|TRBV27
ASSYAGSAETQY
>TRBJ2-7|TRBV9
ASSPHLVAGDEQY
>TRBJ2-7|TRBV9
ASSVGSGTYEQY
>TRBJ2-1|TRBV29-1
SVFASGIYNEQF
>TRBJ2-3|TRBV10-3
AISLGLASGRDTQY
>TRBJ2-5|TRBV30
AWNTGNGQGGETQY